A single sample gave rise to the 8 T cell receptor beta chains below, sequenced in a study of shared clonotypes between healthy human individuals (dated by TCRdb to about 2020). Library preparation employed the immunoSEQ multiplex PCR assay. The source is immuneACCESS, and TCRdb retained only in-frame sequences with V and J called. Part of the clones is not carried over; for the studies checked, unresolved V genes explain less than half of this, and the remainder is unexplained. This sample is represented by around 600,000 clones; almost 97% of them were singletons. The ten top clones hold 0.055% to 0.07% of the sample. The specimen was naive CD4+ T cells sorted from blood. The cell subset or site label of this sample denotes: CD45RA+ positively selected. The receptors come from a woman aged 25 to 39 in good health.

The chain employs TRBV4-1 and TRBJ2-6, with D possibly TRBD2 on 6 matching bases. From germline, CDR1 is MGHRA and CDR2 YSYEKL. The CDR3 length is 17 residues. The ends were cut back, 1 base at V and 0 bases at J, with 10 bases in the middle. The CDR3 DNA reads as TGCGCCAGCAGCCAAGGGGGGGTGATCTCTGGGGCCAACGTCCTGACTTTC. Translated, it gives CASSQGGVISGANVLTF.

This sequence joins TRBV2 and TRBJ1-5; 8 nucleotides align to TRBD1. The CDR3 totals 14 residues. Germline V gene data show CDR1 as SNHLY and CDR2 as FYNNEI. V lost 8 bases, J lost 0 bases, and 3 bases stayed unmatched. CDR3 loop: CASLDRDSNQPQHF. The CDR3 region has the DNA TGTGCCAGCCTGGACAGGGATAGCAATCAGCCCCAGCATTTT.

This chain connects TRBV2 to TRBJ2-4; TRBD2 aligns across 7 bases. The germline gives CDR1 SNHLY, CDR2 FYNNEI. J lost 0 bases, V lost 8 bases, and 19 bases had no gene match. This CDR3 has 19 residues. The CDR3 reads CASGERDYSLTGAKNIQYF. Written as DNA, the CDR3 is TGTGCCAGCGGCGAACGGGACTACTCTCTAACTGGAGCCAAAAACATTCAGTACTTC.

The CDR3 DNA is TGTGCCAGCAGTGAAGCGCCTCGGGGTCGGTTTGGCTACACCTTC. It yields the protein CASSEAPRGRFGYTF. This rearrangement joins TRBV2 to TRBJ1-2; no clear D gene. Germline V gene data show CDR1 as SNHLY and CDR2 as FYNNEI. Trimming left V 0 bases short and J 7 bases short, with 15 bases between. The CDR3 runs to 15 residues. The full variable domain, in which reference TRBV2 and TRBJ1-2 provide the parts outside the CDR3, is EPEVTQTPSHQVTQMGQEVILRCVPISNHLYFYWYRQILGQKVEFLVSFYNNEISEKSEIFDDQFSVERPDGSNFTLKIRSTKLEDSAMYFCASSEAPRGRFGYTFGSGTRLTVV.

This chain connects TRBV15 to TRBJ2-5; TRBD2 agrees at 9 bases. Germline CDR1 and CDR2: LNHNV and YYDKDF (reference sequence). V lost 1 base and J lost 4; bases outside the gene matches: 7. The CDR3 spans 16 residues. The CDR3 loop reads CATSRGKSAGGETQYF. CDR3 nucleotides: TGTGCCACCAGCAGAGGGAAGTCAGCGGGAGGAGAGACCCAGTACTTC.

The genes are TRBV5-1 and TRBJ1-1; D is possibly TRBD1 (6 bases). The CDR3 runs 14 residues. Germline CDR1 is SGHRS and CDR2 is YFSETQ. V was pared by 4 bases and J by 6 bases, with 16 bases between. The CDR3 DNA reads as TGCGCCAGCAGCGGGGGTAGGGGGTTCCCTGAAGCTTTCTTT. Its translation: CASSGGRGFPEAFF.

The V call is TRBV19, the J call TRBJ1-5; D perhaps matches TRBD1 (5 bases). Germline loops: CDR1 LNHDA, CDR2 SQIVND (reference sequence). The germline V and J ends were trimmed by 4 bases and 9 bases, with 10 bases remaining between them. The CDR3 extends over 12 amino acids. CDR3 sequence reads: CASSNQGGPQHF. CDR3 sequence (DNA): TGTGCCAGTAGTAATCAGGGTGGGCCCCAGCATTTT.

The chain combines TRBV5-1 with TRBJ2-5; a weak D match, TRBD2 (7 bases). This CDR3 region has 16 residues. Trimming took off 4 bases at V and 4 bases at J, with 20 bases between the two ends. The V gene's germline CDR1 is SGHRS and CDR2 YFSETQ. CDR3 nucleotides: TGCGCCAGCAGCCACGGATGGGGGGGGCGCAGAGAGACCCAGTACTTC. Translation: CASSHGWGGRRETQYF.